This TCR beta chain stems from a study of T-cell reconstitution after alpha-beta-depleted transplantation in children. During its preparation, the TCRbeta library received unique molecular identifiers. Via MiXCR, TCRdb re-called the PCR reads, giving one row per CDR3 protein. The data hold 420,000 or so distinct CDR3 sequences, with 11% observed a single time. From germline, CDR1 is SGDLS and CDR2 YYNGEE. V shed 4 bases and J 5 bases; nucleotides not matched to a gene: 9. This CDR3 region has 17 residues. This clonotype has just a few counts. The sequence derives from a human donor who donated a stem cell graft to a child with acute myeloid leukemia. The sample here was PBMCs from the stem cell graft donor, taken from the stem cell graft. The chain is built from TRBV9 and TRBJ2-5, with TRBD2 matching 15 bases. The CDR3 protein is CASSRGLAGGGSETQYF. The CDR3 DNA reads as TGTGCCAGCAGCAGAGGACTAGCGGGAGGGGGTTCGGAGACCCAGTACTTC.